This entry describes one T cell receptor (beta chain). These data originate in a study of blood T cell repertoires in COVID-19. Study background: Collection of acute and convalescent COVID-19 samples took place in the United States, Italy and Spain.

Method: immunoSEQ multiplex PCR; TCRdb's copy keeps in-frame clones and lacks some. The table includes fewer than 650,000 clones, 85% to 90% detected once. The germline V gene encodes CDR1 SNHLY and CDR2 FYNNEI. The CDR3 totals 14 residues. With 2 bases removed from V and 4 bases from J, the gap between germline ends came to 11 bases. V usage is TRBV2 and J usage is TRBJ2-5, with a tentative D call TRBD2 (6 bases). The source of this sequence is a woman in her forties or fifties with COVID-19, enrolled during active disease. Sequenced sample: peripheral blood. The CDR3 region is CASSEMGGGETQYF. The CDR3 region has the DNA TGTGCCAGCAGTGAAATGGGGGGAGGAGAGACCCAGTACTTC.